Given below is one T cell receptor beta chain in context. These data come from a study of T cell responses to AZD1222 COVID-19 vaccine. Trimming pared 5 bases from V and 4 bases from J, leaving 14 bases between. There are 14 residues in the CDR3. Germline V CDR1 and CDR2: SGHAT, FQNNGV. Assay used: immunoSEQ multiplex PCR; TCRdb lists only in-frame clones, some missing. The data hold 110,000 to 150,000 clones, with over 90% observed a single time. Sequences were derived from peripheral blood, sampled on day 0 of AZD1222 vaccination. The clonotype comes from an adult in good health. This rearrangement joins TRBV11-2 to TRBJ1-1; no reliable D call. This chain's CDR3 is CASSRLSVATEAFF. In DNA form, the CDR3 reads TGTGCCAGCAGCCGTCTCTCGGTTGCCACTGAAGCTTTCTTT.